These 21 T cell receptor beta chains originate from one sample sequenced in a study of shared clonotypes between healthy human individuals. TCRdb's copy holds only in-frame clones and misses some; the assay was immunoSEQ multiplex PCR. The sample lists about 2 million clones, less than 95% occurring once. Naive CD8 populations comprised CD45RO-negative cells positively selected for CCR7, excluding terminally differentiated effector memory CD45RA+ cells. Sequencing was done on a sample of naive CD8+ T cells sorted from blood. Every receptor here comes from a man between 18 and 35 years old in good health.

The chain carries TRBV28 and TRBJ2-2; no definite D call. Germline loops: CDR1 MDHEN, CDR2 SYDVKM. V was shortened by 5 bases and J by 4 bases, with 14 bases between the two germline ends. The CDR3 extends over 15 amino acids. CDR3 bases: TGTGCCAGCAGTCTGACTCTGATCGGCACCGGGGAGCTGTTTTTT. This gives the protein CASSLTLIGTGELFF.

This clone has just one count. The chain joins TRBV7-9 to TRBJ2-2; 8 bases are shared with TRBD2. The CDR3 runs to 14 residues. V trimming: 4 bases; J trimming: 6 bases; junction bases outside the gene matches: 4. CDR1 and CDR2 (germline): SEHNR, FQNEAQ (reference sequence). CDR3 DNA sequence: TGTGCCAGCAGCTCCCCGCGGGAGGCCGGGGAGCTGTTTTTT. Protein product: CASSSPREAGELFF.

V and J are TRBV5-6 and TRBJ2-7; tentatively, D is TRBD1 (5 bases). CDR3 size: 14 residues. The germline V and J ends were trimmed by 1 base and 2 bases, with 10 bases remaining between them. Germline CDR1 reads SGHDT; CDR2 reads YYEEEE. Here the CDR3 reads CASSLWGHPYEQYF. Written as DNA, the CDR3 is TGTGCCAGCAGCTTGTGGGGCCATCCCTACGAGCAGTACTTC.

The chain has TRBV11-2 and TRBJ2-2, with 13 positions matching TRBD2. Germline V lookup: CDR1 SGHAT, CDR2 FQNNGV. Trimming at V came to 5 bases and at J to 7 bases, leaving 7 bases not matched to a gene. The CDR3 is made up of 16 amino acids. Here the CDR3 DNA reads TGTGCCAGCAGCCATTCCGGGACTAGCGGGATCGGGGAGCTGTTTTTT. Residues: CASSHSGTSGIGELFF.

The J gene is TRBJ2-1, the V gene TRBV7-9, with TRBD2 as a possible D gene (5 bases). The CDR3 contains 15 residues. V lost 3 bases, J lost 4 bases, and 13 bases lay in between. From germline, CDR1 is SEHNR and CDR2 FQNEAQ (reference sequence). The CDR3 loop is CASSFPSGYYNEQFF. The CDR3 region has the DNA TGTGCCAGCAGCTTCCCCTCGGGATATTACAATGAGCAGTTCTTC.

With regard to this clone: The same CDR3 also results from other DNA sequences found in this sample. The CDR3 coding sequence is TGTGCCAGCAGTTACGGGGGCGGGACCTACAATGAGCAGTTCTTC. Protein product: CASSYGGGTYNEQFF. This chain uses TRBV6-5 with TRBJ2-1; D assignment may be TRBD1 or TRBD2 (6 bases each). The CDR3 length is 15 residues. Germline loops: CDR1 MNHEY, CDR2 SVGAGI. V dropped 2 bases and J dropped 2 bases, with 10 bases sitting between them.

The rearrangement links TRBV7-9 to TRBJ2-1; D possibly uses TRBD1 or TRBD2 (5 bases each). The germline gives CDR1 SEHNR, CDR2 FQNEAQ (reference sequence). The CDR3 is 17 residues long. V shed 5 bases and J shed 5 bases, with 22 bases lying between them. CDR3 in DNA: TGTGCCAGCAGCCCCCAAGGAGAGGGGCCGTGGCACAATGAGCAGTTCTTC. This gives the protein CASSPQGEGPWHNEQFF.

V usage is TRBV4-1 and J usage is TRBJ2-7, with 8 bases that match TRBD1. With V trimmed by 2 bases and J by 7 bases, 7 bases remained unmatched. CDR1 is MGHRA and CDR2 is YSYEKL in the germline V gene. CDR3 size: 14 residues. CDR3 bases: TGCGCCAGCAGCCAAAGGGCAGGGGGCGGTGAGCAGTACTTC. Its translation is CASSQRAGGGEQYF.

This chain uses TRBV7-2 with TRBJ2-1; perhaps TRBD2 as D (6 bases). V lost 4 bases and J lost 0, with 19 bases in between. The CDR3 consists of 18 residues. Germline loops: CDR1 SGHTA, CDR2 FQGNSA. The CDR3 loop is CASSYPRHRGSSYNEQFF. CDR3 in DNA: TGTGCCAGCAGCTACCCCCGACACCGGGGGAGCTCCTACAATGAGCAGTTCTTC.

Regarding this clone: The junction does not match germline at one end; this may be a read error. In DNA form, the CDR3 reads TGTGCCAGCAGCGAAGGGGGGATAGGGTGGACCGGGGAGCTGTTTTTT. Residues: CASSEGGIGWTGELFF. This chain joins TRBV2 and TRBJ2-2, with D possibly called TRBD1 or TRBD2 (6 bases each). Looked up from germline, CDR1 is SNHLY and CDR2 is FYNNEI. CDR3 size: 16 residues.

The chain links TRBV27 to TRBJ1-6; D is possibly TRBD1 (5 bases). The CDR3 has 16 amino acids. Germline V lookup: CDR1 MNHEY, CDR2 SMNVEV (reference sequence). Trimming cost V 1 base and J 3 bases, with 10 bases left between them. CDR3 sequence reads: CASSLLVRDYNSPLHF. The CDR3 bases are TGTGCCAGCAGTTTATTGGTCAGGGACTATAATTCACCCCTCCACTTT.

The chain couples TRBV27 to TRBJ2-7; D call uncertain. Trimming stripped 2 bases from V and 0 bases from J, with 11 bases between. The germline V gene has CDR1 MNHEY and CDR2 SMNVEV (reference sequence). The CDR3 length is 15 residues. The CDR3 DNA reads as TGTGCCAGCAGTTTAGGTCCTGGCTACTCCTACGAGCAGTACTTC. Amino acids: CASSLGPGYSYEQYF.

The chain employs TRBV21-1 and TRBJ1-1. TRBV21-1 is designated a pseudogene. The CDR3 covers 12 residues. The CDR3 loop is CARITTTTQAFF. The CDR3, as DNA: TGTGCCAGAATTACTACCACTACACAAGCTTTCTTT.

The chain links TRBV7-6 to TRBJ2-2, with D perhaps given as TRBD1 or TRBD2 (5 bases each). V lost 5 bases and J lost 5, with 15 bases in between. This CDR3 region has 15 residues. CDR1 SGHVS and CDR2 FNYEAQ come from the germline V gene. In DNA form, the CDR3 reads TGTGCCAGCAGCCTAAGAGGGACCCGGACCGGGGAGCTGTTTTTT. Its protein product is CASSLRGTRTGELFF.

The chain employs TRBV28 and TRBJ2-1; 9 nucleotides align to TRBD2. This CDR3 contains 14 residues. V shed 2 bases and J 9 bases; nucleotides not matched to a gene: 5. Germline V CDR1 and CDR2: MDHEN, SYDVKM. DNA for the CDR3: TGTGCCAGCAGTTTAGGGACTAGCACGGGTGAGCAGTTCTTC. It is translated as CASSLGTSTGEQFF.

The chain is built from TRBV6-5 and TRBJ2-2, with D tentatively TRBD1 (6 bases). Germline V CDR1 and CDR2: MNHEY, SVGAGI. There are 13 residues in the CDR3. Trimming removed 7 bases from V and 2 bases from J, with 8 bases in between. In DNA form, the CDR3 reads TGTGCCAGCATGGGGGCTAACACCGGGGAGCTGTTTTTT. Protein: CASMGANTGELFF.

The CDR3 is CASSEVWRYEQYF. CDR3 coding DNA: TGTGCCAGCAGTGAAGTGTGGAGGTACGAGCAGTACTTC. The J gene is TRBJ2-7, the V gene TRBV6-1; tentative D call: TRBD2 (5 bases). Trimming left V 1 base short and J 4 bases short, with 8 bases between. From germline, CDR1 is MNHNS and CDR2 SASEGT. The CDR3 totals 13 residues.

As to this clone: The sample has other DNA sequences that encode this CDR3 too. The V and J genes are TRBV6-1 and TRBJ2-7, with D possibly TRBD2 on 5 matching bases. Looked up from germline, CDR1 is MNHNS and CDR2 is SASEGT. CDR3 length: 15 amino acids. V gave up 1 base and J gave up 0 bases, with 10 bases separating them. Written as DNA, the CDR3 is TGTGCCAGCAGTGAAGACCCGGGGAGCTCCTACGAGCAGTACTTC. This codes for CASSEDPGSSYEQYF.

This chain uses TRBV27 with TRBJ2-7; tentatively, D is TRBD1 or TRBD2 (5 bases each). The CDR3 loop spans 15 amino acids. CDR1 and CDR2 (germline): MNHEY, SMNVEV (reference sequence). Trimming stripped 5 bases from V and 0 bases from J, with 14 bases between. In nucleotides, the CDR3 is TGTGCCAGCAGTGCCTTACCGGGACGCTCCTACGAGCAGTACTTC. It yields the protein CASSALPGRSYEQYF.

CDR3 coding DNA: TGTGCCAGCAGTTACTACGGGTCCTACGAGCAGTACTTC. This translates into CASSYYGSYEQYF. The chain carries TRBV6-5 and TRBJ2-7; D unresolved. CDR1 and CDR2 from the germline V gene are MNHEY and SVGAGI. This CDR3 is 13 amino acids long. V dropped 1 base and J dropped 1 base, with 5 bases sitting between them.

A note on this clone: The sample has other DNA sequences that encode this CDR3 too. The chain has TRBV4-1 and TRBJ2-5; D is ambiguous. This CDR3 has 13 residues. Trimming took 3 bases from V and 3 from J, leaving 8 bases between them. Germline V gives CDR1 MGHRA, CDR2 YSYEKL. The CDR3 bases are TGCGCCAGCAGCCAGGACCGGGAAGAGACCCAGTACTTC. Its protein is CASSQDREETQYF.